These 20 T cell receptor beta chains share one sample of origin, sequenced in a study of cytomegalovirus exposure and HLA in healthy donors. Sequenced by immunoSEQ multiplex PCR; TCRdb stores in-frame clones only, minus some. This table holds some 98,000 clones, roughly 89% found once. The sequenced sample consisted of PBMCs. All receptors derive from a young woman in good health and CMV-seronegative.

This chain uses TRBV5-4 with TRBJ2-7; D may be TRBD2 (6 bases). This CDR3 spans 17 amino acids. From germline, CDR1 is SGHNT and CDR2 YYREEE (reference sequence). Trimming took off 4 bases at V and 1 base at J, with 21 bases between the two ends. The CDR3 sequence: CASSPGLSGWNSYEQYF. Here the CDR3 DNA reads TGTGCCAGCAGCCCGGGACTCTCAGGATGGAATTCCTACGAGCAGTACTTC.

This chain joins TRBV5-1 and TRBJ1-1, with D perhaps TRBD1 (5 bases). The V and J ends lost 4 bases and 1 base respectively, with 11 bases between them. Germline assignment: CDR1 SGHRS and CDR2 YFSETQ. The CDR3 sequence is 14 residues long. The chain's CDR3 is CASSPQTANTEAFF. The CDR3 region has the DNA TGCGCCAGCAGCCCCCAGACAGCGAACACTGAAGCTTTCTTT.

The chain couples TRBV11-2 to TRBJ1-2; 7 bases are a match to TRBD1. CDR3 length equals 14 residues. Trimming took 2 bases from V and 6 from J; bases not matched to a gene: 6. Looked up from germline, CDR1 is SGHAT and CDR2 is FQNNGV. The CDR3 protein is CASSLIGQGDGYTF. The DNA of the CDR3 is TGTGCCAGCAGCTTAATCGGGCAGGGGGATGGCTACACCTTC.

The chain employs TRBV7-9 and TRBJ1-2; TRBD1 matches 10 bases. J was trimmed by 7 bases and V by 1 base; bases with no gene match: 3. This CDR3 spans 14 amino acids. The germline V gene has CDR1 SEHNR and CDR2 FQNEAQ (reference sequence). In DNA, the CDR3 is TGTGCCAGCAGCTTAGGACAGGGGGCGCGTGGCTACACCTTC. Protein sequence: CASSLGQGARGYTF.

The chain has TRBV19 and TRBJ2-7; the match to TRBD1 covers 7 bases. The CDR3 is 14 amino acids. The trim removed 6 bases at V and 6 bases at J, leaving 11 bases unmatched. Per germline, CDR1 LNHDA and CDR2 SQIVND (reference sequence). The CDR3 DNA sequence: TGTGCCAGTAGCGGTCCCCCAGGGGGACCCGAGCAGTACTTC. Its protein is CASSGPPGGPEQYF.

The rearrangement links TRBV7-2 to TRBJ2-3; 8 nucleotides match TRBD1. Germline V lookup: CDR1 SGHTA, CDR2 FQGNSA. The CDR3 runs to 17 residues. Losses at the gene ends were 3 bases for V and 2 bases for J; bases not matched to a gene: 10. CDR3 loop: CASSFQTGARFTDTQYF. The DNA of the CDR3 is TGTGCCAGCAGCTTCCAGACAGGGGCAAGATTCACAGATACGCAGTATTTT. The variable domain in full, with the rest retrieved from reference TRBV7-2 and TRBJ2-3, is GAGVSQSPSNKVTEKGKDVELRCDPISGHTALYWYRQSLGQGLEFLIYFQGNSAPDKSGLPSDRFSAERTGGSVSTLTIQRTQQEDSAVYLCASSFQTGARFTDTQYFGPGTRLTVL.

CDR3 coding DNA: TGCGCCAGCAGCCAGGAAGCGGGGTTTCCTAACAATGAGCAGTTCTTC. Its protein is CASSQEAGFPNNEQFF. This chain joins TRBV4-3 and TRBJ2-1; 7 positions match TRBD2. Trimming cost V 3 bases and J 5 bases; bases outside gene matches: 10. CDR3 length: 16 amino acids. Germline V gene data show CDR1 as LGHNA and CDR2 as YSLEER.

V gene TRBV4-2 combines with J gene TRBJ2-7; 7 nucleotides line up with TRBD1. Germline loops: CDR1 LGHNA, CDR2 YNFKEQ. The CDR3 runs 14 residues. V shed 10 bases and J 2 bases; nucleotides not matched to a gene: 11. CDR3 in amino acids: CANLLDRETYEQYF. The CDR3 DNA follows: TGTGCCAACCTATTAGACAGGGAGACCTACGAGCAGTACTTC.

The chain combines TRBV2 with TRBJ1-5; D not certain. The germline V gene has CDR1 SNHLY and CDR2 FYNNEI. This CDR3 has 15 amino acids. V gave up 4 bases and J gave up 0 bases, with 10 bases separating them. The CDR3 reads CASSGTRNSNQPQHF. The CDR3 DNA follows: TGTGCCAGCAGTGGAACGAGGAATAGCAATCAGCCCCAGCATTTT.

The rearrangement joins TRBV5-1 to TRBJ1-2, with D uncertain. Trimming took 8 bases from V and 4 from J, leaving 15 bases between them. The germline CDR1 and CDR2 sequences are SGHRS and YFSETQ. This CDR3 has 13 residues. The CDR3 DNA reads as TGCGCCAGGGAGGCACAGTATGCCTATGGCTACACCTTC. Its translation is CAREAQYAYGYTF.

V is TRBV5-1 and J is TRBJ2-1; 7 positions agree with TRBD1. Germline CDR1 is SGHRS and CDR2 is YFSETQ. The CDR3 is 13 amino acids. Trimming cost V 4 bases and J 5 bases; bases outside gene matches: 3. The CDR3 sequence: CASSIGQDNEQFF. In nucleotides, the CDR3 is TGCGCCAGCAGCATAGGACAGGACAATGAGCAGTTCTTC.

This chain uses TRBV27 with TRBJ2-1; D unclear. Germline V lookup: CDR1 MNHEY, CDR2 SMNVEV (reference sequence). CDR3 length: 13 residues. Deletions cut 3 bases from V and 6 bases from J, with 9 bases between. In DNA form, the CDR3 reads TGTGCCAGCAGTTTCTCTCCGGTCAATGAGCAGTTCTTC. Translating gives CASSFSPVNEQFF.

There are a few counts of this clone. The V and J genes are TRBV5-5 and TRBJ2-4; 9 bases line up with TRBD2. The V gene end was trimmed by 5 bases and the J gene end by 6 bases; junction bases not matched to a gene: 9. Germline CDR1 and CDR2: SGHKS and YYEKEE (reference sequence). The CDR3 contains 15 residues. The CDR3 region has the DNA TGTGCCAGCAGTCAAATAGCGGGAGAGGGAAACATTCAGTACTTC. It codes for CASSQIAGEGNIQYF.

The CDR3 DNA sequence: TGCAGCGTTCTTTGGGGCGGGGGCCCGGGGGGCAAAAACATTCAGTACTTC. Protein sequence: CSVLWGGGPGGKNIQYF. V is TRBV29-1 and J is TRBJ2-4; possible D gene TRBD2, 7 bases. The CDR3 contains 17 residues. Germline V gene data show CDR1 as SQVTM and CDR2 as ANQGSEA. Trimming took off 5 bases at V and 3 bases at J, with 23 bases between the two ends.

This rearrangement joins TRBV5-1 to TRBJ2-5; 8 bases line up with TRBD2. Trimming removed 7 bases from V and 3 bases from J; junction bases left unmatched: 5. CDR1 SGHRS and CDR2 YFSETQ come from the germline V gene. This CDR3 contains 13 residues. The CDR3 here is CASGRSGEETQYF. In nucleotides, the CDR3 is TGCGCCAGCGGACGTAGCGGGGAAGAGACCCAGTACTTC.

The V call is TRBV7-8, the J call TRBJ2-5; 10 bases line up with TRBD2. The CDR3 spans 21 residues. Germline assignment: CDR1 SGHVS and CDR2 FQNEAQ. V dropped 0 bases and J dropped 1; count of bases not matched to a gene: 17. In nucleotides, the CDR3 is TGTGCCAGCAGCTTAGCCCTCGATTCTTTCGGGCTAGCGGGAGCCCAAGAGACCCAGTACTTC. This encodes CASSLALDSFGLAGAQETQYF. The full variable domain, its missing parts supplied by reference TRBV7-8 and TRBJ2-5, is GAGVSQSPRYKVAKRGQDVALRCDPISGHVSLFWYQQALGQGPEFLTYFQNEAQLDKSGLPSDRFFAERPEGSVSTLKIQRTQQEDSAVYLCASSLALDSFGLAGAQETQYFGPGTRLLVL.

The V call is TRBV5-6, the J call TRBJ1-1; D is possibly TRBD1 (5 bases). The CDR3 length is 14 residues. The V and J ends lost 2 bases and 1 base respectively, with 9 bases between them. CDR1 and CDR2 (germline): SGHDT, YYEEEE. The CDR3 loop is CASSFAQGNTEAFF. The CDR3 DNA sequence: TGTGCCAGCAGCTTCGCCCAGGGGAACACTGAAGCTTTCTTT.

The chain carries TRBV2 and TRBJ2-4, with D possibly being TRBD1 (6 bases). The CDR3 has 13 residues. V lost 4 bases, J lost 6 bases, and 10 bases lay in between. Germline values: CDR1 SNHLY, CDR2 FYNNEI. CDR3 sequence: CASSVGQPNIQYF. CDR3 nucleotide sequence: TGTGCCAGCAGTGTAGGACAGCCAAACATTCAGTACTTC.

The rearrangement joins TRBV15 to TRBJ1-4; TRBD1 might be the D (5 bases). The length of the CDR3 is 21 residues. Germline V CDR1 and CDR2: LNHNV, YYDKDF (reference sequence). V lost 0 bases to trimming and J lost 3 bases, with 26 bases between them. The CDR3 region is CATSRDQYTSNEWDSNEKLFF. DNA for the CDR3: TGTGCCACCAGCAGAGATCAGTACACCTCTAATGAATGGGACTCTAATGAAAAACTGTTTTTT.

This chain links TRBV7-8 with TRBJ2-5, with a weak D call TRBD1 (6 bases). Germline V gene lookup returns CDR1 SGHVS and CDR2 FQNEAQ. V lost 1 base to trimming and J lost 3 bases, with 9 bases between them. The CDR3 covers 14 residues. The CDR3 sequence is CASSLGRGKETQYF. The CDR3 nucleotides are TGTGCCAGCAGCTTAGGCAGGGGAAAAGAGACCCAGTACTTC.